This T cell receptor beta chain was observed in a study of OX40 agonist ivuxolimab in advanced cancers. About the research overall: Averaging roughly 60 years in age, with a range of about 23 to 90, the cohort was 82.7% male.

This clone appeared a single time. The antigen is unknown. Germline CDR1 MDHEN, CDR2 SYDVKM. V gave up 10 bases and J gave up 6 bases; unmatched junction bases: 9. This CDR3 comprises 13 residues. General study points: The 0.1-3.0 mg/kg partial responders had among the lowest clonal expansion.

The data were produced by immunoSEQ multiplex PCR, yet TCRdb's version contains in-frame clones alone and is incomplete. Here the sample spans tens of thousands of clones, roughly 85% being singletons. The source material was CD4+ or CD8+ T cells sorted from blood, sampled in a trial of the OX40 agonist ivuxolimab. The sequence came from an adult with an advanced solid tumor such as melanoma, head and neck, liver or kidney cancer. The rearrangement joins TRBV28 to TRBJ1-2; TRBD1 matches at 9 bases. The CDR3 reads CAITGGQGDGYTF. CDR3 nucleotide sequence: TGTGCCATAACGGGGGGACAGGGTGATGGCTACACCTTC.